Listed here are 3 T cell receptor beta chains from one sample, sequenced in a study of Ad26.COV2.S vaccination and SARS-CoV-2 variants. Sequencing was performed with immunoSEQ multiplex PCR; in TCRdb, only in-frame clones are kept and a portion is missing. In the table there are fewer than 400,000 clones, about 86% of which are singletons. Regarding treatment: 15 to 20 received Ad26.COV2.S at low or high dose, single or two shots; 5 received placebo; per-sample allocation not given. Samples were taken on day 63 after the first vaccine or placebo injection. The sequences come from peripheral blood, collected in a trial of Ad26.COV2.S vaccine versus placebo. These receptors were obtained from a person between 18 and 65 years old who received the Ad26.COV2.S COVID-19 vaccine or a placebo.

This chain uses TRBV21-1 with TRBJ2-1; TRBD2, the table's D call, lacks a check against the DNA. TRBV21-1 is tagged as a pseudogene. CDR3 length: 15 amino acids. CDR3 sequence: CASSKIPSSYNEQFF. CDR3 bases: TGTGCCAGCAGCAAAATTCCTAGCAGCTACAATGAGCAGTTCTTC.

The chain couples TRBV5-4 to TRBJ2-7, with 8 positions matching TRBD2. The CDR3 sequence is 15 residues long. Germline V gives CDR1 SGHNT, CDR2 YYREEE (reference sequence). V trimming: 4 bases; J trimming: 2 bases; junction bases outside the gene matches: 8. Written as DNA, the CDR3 is TGTGCCAGCAGCGTTCCGGGACTAGAAACCTACGAGCAGTACTTC. Amino acid sequence: CASSVPGLETYEQYF. The complete variable domain, with remaining parts taken from reference TRBV5-4 and TRBJ2-7, reads ETGVTQSPTHLIKTRGQQVTLRCSSQSGHNTVSWYQQALGQGPQFIFQYYREEENGRGNFPPRFSGLQFPNYSSELNVNALELDDSALYLCASSVPGLETYEQYFGPGTRLTVT.

The V gene is TRBV18, the J gene TRBJ2-1; TRBD1 matches 7 bases. The CDR3 totals 14 residues. Germline assignment: CDR1 KGHSH and CDR2 LQKENI. V shed 1 base, J shed 7 bases, and the junction held 4 bases outside the gene matches. DNA of the CDR3: TGTGCCAGCTCACCACAGGGGGCGCCTAATGAGCAGTTCTTC. It is translated as CASSPQGAPNEQFF.